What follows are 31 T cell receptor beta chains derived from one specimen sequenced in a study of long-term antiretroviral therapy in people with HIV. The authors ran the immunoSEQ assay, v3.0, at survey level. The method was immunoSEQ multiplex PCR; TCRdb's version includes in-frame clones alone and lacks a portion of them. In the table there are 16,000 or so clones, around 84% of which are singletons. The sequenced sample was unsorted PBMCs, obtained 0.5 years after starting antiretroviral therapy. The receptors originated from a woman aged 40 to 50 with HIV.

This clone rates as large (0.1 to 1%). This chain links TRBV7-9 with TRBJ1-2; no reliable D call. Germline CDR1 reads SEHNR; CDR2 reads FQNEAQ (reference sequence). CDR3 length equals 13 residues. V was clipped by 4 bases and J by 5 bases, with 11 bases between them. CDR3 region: CASSSEYYYGYTF. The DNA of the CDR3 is TGTGCCAGCAGCTCGGAGTACTATTATGGCTACACCTTC.

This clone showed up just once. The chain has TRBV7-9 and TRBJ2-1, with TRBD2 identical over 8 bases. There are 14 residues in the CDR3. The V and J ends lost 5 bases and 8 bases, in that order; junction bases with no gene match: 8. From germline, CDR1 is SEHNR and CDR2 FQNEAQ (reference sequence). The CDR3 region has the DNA TGTGCCAGCAGCCGGACTAGCAGGGATGATGAGCAGTTCTTC. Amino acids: CASSRTSRDDEQFF.

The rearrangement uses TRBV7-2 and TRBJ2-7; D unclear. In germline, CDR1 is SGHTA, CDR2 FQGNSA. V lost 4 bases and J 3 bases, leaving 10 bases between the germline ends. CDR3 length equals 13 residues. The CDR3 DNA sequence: TGTGCCAGCAGCTCCGGGCCATACTACGAGCAGTACTTC. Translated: CASSSGPYYEQYF.

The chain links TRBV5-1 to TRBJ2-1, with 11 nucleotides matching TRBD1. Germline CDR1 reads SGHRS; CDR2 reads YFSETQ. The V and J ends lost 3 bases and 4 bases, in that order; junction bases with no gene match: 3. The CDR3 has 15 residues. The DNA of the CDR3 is TGCGCCAGCAGCTCGGGACAGGGGGGATACAATGAGCAGTTCTTC. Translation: CASSSGQGGYNEQFF.

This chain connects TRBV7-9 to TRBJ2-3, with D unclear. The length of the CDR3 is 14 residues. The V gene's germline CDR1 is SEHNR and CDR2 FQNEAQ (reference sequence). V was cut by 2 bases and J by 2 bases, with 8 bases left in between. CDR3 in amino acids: CASSLPQFTDTQYF. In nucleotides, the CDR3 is TGTGCCAGCAGCTTACCTCAGTTCACAGATACGCAGTATTTT.

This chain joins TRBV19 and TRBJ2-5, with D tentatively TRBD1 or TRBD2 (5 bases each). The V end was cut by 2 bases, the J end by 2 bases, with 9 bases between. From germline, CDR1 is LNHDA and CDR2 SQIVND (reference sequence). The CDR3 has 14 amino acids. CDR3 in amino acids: CASSIPGAQETQYF. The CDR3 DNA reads TGTGCCAGTAGTATACCCGGGGCGCAAGAGACCCAGTACTTC.

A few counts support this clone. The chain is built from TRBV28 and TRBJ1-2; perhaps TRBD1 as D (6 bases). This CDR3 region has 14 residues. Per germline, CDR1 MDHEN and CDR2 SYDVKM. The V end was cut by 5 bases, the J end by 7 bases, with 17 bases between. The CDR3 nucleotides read TGTGCCAGCAGTCCCACGGGGGGGGCAGTTGGCTACACCTTC. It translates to CASSPTGGAVGYTF.

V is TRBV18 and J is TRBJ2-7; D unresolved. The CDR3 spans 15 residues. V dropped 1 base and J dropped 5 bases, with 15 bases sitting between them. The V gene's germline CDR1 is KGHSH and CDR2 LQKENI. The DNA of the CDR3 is TGTGCCAGCTCACCACAGGATTCAATATACGACGAGCAGTACTTC. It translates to CASSPQDSIYDEQYF.

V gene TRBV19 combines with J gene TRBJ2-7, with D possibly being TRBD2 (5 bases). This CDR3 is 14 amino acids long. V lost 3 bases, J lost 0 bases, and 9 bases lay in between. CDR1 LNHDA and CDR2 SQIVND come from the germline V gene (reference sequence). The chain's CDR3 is CASSIPGNSYEQYF. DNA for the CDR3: TGTGCCAGTAGTATCCCGGGGAACTCCTACGAGCAGTACTTC.

The CDR3 here is CASSLAGAQGGYGYTF. CDR3 DNA sequence: TGTGCCAGCAGCTTGGCAGGGGCGCAAGGAGGCTATGGCTACACCTTC. The genes are TRBV5-4 and TRBJ1-2; D perhaps matches TRBD1 (6 bases). The germline V gene has CDR1 SGHNT and CDR2 YYREEE (reference sequence). This CDR3 contains 16 residues. Trimming stripped 0 bases from V and 4 bases from J, with 16 bases between.

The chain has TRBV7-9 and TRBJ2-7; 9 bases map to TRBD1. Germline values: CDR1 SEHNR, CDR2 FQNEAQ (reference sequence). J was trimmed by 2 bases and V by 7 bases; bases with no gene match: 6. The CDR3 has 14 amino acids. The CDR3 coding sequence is TGTGCCAGCACCAGGACAGGGGTCGCCTACGAGCAGTACTTC. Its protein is CASTRTGVAYEQYF.

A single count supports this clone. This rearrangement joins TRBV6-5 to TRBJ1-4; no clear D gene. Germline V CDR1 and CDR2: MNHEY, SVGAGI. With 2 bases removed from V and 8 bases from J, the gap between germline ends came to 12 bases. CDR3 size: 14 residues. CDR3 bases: TGTGCCAGCAGTTACAACACCCGGGGAGAAAAACTGTTTTTT. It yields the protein CASSYNTRGEKLFF.

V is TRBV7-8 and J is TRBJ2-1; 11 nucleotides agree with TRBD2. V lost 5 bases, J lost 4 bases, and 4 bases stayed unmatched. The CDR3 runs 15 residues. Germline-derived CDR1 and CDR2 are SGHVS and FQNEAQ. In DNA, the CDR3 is TGTGCCAGCAGCCGTACTAGCGGGAGATACAATGAGCAGTTCTTC. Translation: CASSRTSGRYNEQFF.

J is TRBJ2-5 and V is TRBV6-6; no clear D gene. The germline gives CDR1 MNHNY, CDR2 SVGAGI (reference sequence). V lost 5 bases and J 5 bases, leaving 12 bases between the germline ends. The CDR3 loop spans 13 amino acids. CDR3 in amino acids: CASSTRGTETQYF. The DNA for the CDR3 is TGTGCCAGCAGTACGAGAGGCACGGAGACCCAGTACTTC.

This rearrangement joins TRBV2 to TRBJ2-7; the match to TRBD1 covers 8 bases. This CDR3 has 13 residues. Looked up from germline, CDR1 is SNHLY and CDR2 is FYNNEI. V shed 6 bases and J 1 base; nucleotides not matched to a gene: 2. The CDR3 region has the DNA TGTGCCAGCAGAAACAGGGGGTCCTACGAGCAGTACTTC. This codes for CASRNRGSYEQYF.

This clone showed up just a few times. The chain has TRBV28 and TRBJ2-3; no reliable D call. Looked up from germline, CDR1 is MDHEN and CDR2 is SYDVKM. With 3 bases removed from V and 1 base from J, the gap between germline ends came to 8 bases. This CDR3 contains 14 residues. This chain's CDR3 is CASSFVAGTDTQYF. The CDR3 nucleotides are TGTGCCAGCAGTTTCGTCGCTGGCACAGATACGCAGTATTTT.

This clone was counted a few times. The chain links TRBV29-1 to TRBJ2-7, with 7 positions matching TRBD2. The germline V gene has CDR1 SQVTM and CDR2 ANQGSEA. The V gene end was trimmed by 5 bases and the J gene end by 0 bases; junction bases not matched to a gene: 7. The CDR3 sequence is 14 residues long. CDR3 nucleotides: TGCAGCGTTATACTAGCGACGAGCTCCTACGAGCAGTACTTC. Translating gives CSVILATSSYEQYF.

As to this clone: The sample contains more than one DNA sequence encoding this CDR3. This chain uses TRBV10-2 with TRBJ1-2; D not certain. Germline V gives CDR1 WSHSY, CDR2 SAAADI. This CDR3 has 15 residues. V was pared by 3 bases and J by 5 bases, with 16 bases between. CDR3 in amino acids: CASSETVSPAYGYTF. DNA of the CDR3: TGCGCCAGCAGTGAAACTGTCTCCCCCGCTTATGGCTACACCTTC.

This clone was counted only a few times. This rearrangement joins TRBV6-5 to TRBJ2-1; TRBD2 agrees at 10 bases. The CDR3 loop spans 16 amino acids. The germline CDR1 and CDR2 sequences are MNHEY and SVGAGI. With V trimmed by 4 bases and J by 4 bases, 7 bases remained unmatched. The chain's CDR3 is CASSSPRTSGYNEQFF. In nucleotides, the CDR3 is TGTGCCAGCAGTTCACCCCGGACTAGCGGTTACAATGAGCAGTTCTTC.

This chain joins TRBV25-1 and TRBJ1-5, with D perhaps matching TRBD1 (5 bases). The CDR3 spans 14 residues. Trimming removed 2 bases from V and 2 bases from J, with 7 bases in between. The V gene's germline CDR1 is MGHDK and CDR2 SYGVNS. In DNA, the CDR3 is TGTGCCAGCAGTGAAGGGGCTGGCAATCAGCCCCAGCATTTT. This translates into CASSEGAGNQPQHF.

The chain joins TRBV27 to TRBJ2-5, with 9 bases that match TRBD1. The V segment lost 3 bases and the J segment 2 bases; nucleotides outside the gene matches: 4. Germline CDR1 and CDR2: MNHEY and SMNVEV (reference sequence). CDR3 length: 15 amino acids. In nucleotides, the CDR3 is TGTGCCAGCAGTTTGGGACAGGGTCCACAAGAGACCCAGTACTTC. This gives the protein CASSLGQGPQETQYF.

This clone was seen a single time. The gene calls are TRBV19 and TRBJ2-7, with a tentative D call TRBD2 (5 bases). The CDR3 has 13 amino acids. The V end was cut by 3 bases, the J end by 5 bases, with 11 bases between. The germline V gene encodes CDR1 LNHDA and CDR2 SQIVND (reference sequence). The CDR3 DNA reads TGTGCCAGTAGTATGGGGAGCATCGACGAGCAGTACTTC. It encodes CASSMGSIDEQYF. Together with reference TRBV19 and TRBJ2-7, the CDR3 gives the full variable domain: DGGITQSPKYLFRKEGQNVTLSCEQNLNHDAMYWYRQDPGQGLRLIYYSQIVNDFQKGDIAEGYSVSREKKESFPLTVTSAQKNPTAFYLCASSMGSIDEQYFGPGTRLTVT.

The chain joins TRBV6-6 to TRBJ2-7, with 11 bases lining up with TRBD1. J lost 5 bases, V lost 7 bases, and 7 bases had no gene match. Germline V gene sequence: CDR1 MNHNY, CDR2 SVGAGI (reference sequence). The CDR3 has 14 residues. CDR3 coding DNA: TGTGCCAGCACTTCCCGGACAGGGGGCGACGAGCAGTACTTC. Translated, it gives CASTSRTGGDEQYF.

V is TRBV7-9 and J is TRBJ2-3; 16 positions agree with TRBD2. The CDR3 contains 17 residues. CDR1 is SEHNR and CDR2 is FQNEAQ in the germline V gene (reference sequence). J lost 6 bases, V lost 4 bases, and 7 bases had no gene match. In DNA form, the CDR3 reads TGTGCCAGCAGCTACACCGGGACTAGCGGGAGGGGGGATACGCAGTATTTT. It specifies CASSYTGTSGRGDTQYF.

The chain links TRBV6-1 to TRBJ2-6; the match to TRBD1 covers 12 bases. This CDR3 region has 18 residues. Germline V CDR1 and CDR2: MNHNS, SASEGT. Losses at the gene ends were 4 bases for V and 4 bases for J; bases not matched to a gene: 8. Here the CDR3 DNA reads TGTGCCAGCAGTGGCCGGGACAGGGGGCTTGGCGGGGCCAACGTCCTGACTTTC. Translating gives CASSGRDRGLGGANVLTF.

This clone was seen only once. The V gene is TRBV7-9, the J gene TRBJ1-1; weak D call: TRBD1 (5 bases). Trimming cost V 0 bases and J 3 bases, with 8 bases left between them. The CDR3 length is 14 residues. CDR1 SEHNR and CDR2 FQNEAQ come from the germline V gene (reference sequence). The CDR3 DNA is TGTGCCAGCAGCTTAGCCGCAGGGTACACTGAAGCTTTCTTT. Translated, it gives CASSLAAGYTEAFF.

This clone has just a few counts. The CDR3 sequence is CASSHQLAGGRSEYF. As DNA, the CDR3 is TGTGCCAGCAGCCATCAACTAGCGGGAGGCCGTAGCGAGTACTTC. The chain combines TRBV28 with TRBJ2-7; 12 positions agree with TRBD2. Germline loops: CDR1 MDHEN, CDR2 SYDVKM. The CDR3 has 15 residues. The V gene end was trimmed by 6 bases and the J gene end by 11 bases; junction bases not matched to a gene: 14. The complete variable domain, with remaining parts taken from reference TRBV28 and TRBJ2-7, reads DVKVTQSSRYLVKRTGEKVFLECVQDMDHENMFWYRQDPGLGLRLIYFSYDVKMKEKGDIPEGYSVSREKKERFSLILESASTNQTSMYLCASSHQLAGGRSEYFGPGTRLTVT.

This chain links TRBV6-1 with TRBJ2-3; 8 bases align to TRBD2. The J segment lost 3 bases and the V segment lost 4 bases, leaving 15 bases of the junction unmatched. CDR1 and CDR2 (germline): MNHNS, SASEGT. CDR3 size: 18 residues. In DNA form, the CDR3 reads TGTGCCAGCAGTGCCCTAGCGGGTGGATTGAAGGGTACAGATACGCAGTATTTT. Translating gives CASSALAGGLKGTDTQYF.

The CDR3, as DNA: TGTGCCAGCAGTGACGGACAGGGGGCTAGTCAGCCCCAGCATTTT. It encodes CASSDGQGASQPQHF. The chain uses TRBV6-1 and TRBJ1-5, with 11 nucleotides matching TRBD1. In germline, CDR1 is MNHNS, CDR2 SASEGT. The ends lost 3 bases at V and 6 bases at J; junction bases unmatched: 4. The CDR3 loop spans 15 amino acids.

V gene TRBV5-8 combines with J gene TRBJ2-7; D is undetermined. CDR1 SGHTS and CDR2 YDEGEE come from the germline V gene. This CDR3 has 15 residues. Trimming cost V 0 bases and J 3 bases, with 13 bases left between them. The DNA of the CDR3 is TGTGCCAGCAGCTTGGGAGGATTCAGTATCTACGAGCAGTACTTC. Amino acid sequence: CASSLGGFSIYEQYF.

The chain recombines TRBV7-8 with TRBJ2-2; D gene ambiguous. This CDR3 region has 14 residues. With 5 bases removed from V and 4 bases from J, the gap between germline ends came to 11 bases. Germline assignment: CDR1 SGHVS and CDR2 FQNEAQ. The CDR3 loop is CASSTSRTTGELFF. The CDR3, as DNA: TGTGCCAGCAGCACGAGCAGGACCACCGGGGAGCTGTTTTTT.